The count of the clone carrying this T cell receptor beta chain is one. Antigen: not known. For each subset, genomic DNA was distributed in equal portions over several immunoSEQ plates. The assay was immunoSEQ multiplex PCR, and TCRdb's table has in-frame clones only and misses some. The top ten hold almost 0.9% of the sample, which has approximately 1,000,000 clones, 70% to 80% seen once. This entry is derived from a study of shared clonotypes between healthy human individuals. The CDR3 runs 15 residues. The germline V gene encodes CDR1 SGHRS and CDR2 YFSETQ. V was clipped by 4 bases and J by 2 bases, with 14 bases between them. Study results and caveats: The donor pool, a small one, limited the genetic and exposure-history diversity represented.

The receptor's source is a man aged 18 to 29 in good health. Some clones in this sample may be carry-over from other donors' samples. This chain connects TRBV5-1 to TRBJ2-3; D unclear. Sequencing was done on a sample of memory CD4+ T cells from PBMCs. Subset described: CD45RA-negative fraction. CDR3 residues: CASSQLTPDTDTQYF. The CDR3 DNA sequence: TGCGCCAGCAGCCAACTGACACCAGACACAGATACGCAGTATTTT.